The 7 T cell receptor beta chains listed next were all sequenced from one sample in a study of blood T cell repertoires in COVID-19. Assay used: immunoSEQ multiplex PCR; TCRdb lists only in-frame clones, some missing. The table has 160,000 or so clones, less than 90% seen once. What was sequenced was PBMCs or T cells enriched from blood (not recorded which). Source of these receptors: a human donor with acute COVID-19. The donor label of this sample is uncertain.

The chain carries TRBV11-2 and TRBJ1-6; the match to TRBD1 covers 9 bases. The CDR3 sequence is 16 residues long. Germline lookup yields CDR1 SGHAT and CDR2 FQNNGV. V was pared by 4 bases and J by 5 bases, with 6 bases of the junction left unmatched. The CDR3 here is CASSSPGQGNNSPLHF. The CDR3, as DNA: TGTGCCAGCAGCTCGCCGGGACAGGGTAATAATTCACCCCTCCACTTT.

The CDR3 DNA is TGCGCCAGCAGTGGGGTCTGGGGGGGCAATGAGCAGTTCTTC. Translation: CASSGVWGGNEQFF. The chain carries TRBV10-1 and TRBJ2-1; 7 positions agree with TRBD2. The germline gives CDR1 WNHNN, CDR2 SYGVQD (reference sequence). This CDR3 contains 14 residues. V was clipped by 4 bases and J by 6 bases; unmatched bases: 6.

This chain links TRBV25-1 with TRBJ1-4; D not resolved. Trimming shortened V by 5 bases and J by 7 bases, and 14 bases separated the two germline ends. The CDR3 loop spans 14 amino acids. Germline CDR1 is MGHDK and CDR2 is SYGVNS. The CDR3 protein is CASSFPEGGEKLFF. CDR3 bases: TGTGCCAGCAGTTTCCCGGAGGGCGGTGAAAAACTGTTTTTT.

The CDR3 protein is CASSPQGAGGNQPQHF. CDR3 bases: TGTGCCAGCTCACCACAGGGCGCGGGGGGCAATCAGCCCCAGCATTTT. V and J are TRBV18 and TRBJ1-5, with D possibly matching TRBD1 (5 bases). CDR3 size: 16 residues. Germline V gene lookup returns CDR1 KGHSH and CDR2 LQKENI. Trimming pared 1 base from V and 2 bases from J, leaving 12 bases between.

This chain links TRBV4-1 with TRBJ1-5; D unresolved. The CDR3 extends over 14 amino acids. Looked up from germline, CDR1 is MGHRA and CDR2 is YSYEKL. Between the trimmed V and J ends, which lost 4 bases and 2 bases, there was a span of 9 bases. CDR3 region: CASSPREGNQPQHF. CDR3 DNA: TGCGCCAGCAGCCCGAGGGAAGGCAATCAGCCCCAGCATTTT.

This clone occurred a few times. The V call is TRBV7-6, the J call TRBJ2-5; perhaps TRBD2 as D (5 bases). The CDR3 is made up of 12 amino acids. Germline V CDR1 and CDR2: SGHVS, FNYEAQ. V dropped 3 bases and J dropped 8 bases, with 10 bases sitting between them. Here the CDR3 reads CASSLGGSTQYF. The CDR3 nucleotides are TGTGCCAGCAGCTTGGGCGGGTCAACCCAGTACTTC. Full variable domain (remainder filled in from reference TRBV7-6 and TRBJ2-5): GAGVSQSPRYKVTKRGQDVALRCDPISGHVSLYWYRQALGQGPEFLTYFNYEAQQDKSGLPNDRFSAERPEGSISTLTIQRTEQRDSAMYRCASSLGGSTQYFGPGTRLLVL.

A note on this clone: This same CDR3 is encoded by further DNA sequences in the sample. V and J are TRBV11-2 and TRBJ1-1; TRBD1 matches at 8 bases. The CDR3 has 14 residues. Germline CDR1 is SGHAT and CDR2 is FQNNGV. V was clipped by 5 bases and J by 1 base; unmatched bases: 3. CDR3 DNA sequence: TGTGCCAGCAGCCTTGGACAGGGGAACACTGAAGCTTTCTTT. This codes for CASSLGQGNTEAFF.